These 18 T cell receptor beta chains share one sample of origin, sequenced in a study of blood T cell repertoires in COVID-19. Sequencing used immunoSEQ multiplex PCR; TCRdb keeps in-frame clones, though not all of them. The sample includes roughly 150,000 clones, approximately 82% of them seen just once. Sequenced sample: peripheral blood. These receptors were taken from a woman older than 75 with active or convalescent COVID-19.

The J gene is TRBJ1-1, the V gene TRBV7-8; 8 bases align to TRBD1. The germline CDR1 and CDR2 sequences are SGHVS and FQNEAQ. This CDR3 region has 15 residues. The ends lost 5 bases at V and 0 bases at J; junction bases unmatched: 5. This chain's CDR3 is CASSVTGVMNTEAFF. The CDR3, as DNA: TGTGCCAGCAGCGTGACAGGGGTCATGAACACTGAAGCTTTCTTT.

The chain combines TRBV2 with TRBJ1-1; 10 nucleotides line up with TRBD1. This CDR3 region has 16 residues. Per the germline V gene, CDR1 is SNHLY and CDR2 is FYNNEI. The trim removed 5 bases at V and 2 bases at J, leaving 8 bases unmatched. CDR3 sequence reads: CASSLGQGELNTEAFF. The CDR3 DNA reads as TGTGCCAGCAGTCTTGGACAGGGGGAATTAAACACTGAAGCTTTCTTT.

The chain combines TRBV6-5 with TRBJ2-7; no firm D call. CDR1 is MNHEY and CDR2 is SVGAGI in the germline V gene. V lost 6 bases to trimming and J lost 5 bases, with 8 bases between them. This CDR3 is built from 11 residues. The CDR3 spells CASRTRNEQYF. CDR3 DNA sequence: TGTGCCAGCAGAACGAGGAACGAGCAGTACTTC.

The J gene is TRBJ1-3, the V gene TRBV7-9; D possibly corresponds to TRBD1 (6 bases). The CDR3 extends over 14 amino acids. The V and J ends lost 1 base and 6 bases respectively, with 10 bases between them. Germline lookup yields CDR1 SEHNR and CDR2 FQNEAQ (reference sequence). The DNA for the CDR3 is TGTGCCAGCAGCTTAGGCGGGGGCGCAAACACCATATATTTT. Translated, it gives CASSLGGGANTIYF.

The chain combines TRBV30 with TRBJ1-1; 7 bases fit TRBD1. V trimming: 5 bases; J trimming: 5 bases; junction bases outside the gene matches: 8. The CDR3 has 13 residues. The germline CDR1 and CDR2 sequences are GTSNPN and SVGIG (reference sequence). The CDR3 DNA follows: TGTGCCTGGGTGAGGGGGCTTAATACTGAAGCTTTCTTT. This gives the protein CAWVRGLNTEAFF.

The CDR3 spells CASSLRQGRVSEQFF. The CDR3 DNA reads TGTGCCAGCAGTTTAAGACAGGGGAGGGTTAGTGAGCAGTTCTTC. The chain uses TRBV27 and TRBJ2-1; a weak D match, TRBD1 (8 bases). The V gene's germline CDR1 is MNHEY and CDR2 SMNVEV (reference sequence). The CDR3 length is 15 residues. V shed 2 bases and J shed 9 bases, with 17 bases lying between them.

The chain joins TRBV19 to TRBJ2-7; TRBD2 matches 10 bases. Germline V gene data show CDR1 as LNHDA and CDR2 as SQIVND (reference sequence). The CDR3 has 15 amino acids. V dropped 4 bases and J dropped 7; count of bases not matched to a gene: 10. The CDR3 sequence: CASSTLVAGGIEQYF. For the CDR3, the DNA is TGTGCCAGTAGTACCCTGGTAGCGGGAGGAATAGAGCAGTACTTC. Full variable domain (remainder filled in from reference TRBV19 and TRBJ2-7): DGGITQSPKYLFRKEGQNVTLSCEQNLNHDAMYWYRQDPGQGLRLIYYSQIVNDFQKGDIAEGYSVSREKKESFPLTVTSAQKNPTAFYLCASSTLVAGGIEQYFGPGTRLTVT.

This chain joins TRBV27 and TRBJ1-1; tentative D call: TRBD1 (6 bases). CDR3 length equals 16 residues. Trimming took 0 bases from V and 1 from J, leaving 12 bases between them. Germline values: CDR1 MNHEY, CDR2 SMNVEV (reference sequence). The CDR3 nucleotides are TGTGCCAGCAGTTTATCCAGCGGGACACCGAACACTGAAGCTTTCTTT. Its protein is CASSLSSGTPNTEAFF.

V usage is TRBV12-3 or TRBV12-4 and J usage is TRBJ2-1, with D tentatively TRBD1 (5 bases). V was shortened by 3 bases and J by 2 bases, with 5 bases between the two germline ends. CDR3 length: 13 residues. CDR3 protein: CASSLTAYNEQFF. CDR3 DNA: TGTGCCAGCAGTTTGACAGCCTACAATGAGCAGTTCTTC.

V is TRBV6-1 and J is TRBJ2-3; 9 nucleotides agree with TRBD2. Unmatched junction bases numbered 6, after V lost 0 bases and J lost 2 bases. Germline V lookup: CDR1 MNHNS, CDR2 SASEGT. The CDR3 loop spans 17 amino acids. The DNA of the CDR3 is TGTGCCAGCAGTGAAGCGAGGGTAGCGGGAGTCACAGATACGCAGTATTTT. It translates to CASSEARVAGVTDTQYF.

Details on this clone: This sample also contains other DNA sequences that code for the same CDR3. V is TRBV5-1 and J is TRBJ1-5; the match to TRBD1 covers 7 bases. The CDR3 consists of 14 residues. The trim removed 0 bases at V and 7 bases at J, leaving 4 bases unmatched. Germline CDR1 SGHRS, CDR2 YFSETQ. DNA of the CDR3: TGCGCCAGCAGCTTGGGACAGGGTGGCCAGCCCCAGCATTTT. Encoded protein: CASSLGQGGQPQHF.

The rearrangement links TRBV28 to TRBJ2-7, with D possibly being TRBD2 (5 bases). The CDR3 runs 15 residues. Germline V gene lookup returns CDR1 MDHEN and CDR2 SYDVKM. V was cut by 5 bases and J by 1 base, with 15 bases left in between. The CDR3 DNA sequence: TGTGCCAGCAGTGTCCCTGGGTCGGGGTCCTACGAGCAGTACTTC. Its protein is CASSVPGSGSYEQYF.

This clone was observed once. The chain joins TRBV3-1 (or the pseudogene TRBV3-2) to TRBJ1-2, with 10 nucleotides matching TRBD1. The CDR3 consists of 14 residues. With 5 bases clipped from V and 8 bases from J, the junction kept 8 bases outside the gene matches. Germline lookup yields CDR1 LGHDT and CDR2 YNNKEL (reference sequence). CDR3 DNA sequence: TGTGCCAGCAGCGCCCCCGGGACAGGGGTCGGCTACACCTTC. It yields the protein CASSAPGTGVGYTF.

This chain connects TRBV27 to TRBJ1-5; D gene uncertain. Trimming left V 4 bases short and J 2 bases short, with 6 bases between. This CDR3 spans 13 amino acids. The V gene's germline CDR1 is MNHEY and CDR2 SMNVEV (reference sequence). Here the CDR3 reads CASSYTRNQPQHF. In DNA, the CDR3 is TGTGCCAGCAGTTACACCCGCAATCAGCCCCAGCATTTT.

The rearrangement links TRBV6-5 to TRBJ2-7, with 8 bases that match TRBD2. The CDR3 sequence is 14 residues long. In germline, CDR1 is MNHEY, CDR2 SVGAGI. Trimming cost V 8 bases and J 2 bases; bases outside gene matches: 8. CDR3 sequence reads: CASEESSGTYEQYF. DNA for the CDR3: TGTGCCAGCGAGGAGAGTAGCGGGACCTACGAGCAGTACTTC.

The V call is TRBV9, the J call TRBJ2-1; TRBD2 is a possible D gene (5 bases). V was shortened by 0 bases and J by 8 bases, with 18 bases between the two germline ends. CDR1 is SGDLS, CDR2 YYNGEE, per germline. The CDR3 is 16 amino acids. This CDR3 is CASSVDVARALDEQFF. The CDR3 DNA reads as TGTGCCAGCAGCGTAGACGTAGCGCGAGCGTTGGATGAGCAGTTCTTC.

The CDR3 nucleotides are TGTGCCAGTACCGATGGAGGGAGTAGGGCGAACACTGAAGCTTTCTTT. Encoded protein: CASTDGGSRANTEAFF. This chain connects TRBV19 to TRBJ1-1, with no clear D. V dropped 7 bases and J dropped 1 base, with 19 bases sitting between them. Looked up from germline, CDR1 is LNHDA and CDR2 is SQIVND (reference sequence). The CDR3 loop spans 16 amino acids.

The CDR3 region has the DNA TGTGCCAGCAGGGGGATAGCGGGAGGGCACGAGCAGTTCTTC. Protein product: CASRGIAGGHEQFF. The rearrangement uses TRBV11-2 and TRBJ2-1; 11 bases match TRBD2. Trimming cost V 6 bases and J 10 bases; bases outside gene matches: 8. From germline, CDR1 is SGHAT and CDR2 FQNNGV. CDR3 length: 14 residues.